One and the same sample provided the 16 T cell receptor beta chains below, sequenced in a study of T cell repertoires in cytomegalovirus infection. TCRdb processed the reads anew with MiXCR; each CDR3 protein has one entry. This sample has 680,000 or so distinct CDR3 sequences; roughly a third occur once, and the top ten carry 2.8%. Source material: PBMCs. The receptor set was obtained from a human donor in good health (CMV status not recorded). Some clones in this sample may be carry-over from other donors' samples.

The CDR3 DNA reads as TGTGCCAGCTCACCACCGGCCGCCGGCTATGGCTACACCTTC. This gives the protein CASSPPAAGYGYTF. The rearrangement links TRBV18 to TRBJ1-2; no clear D. Germline CDR1 is KGHSH and CDR2 is LQKENI. V lost 0 bases, J lost 4 bases, and 9 bases lay in between. The CDR3 is made up of 14 amino acids.

The chain employs TRBV27 and TRBJ1-4; 7 bases are shared with TRBD1. This CDR3 spans 15 amino acids. Trimming at V came to 5 bases and at J to 5 bases, leaving 8 bases not matched to a gene. Germline assignment: CDR1 MNHEY and CDR2 SMNVEV (reference sequence). The CDR3 loop reads CASSTPGQPNEKLFF. In DNA, the CDR3 is TGTGCCAGCAGTACCCCGGGACAGCCGAATGAAAAACTGTTTTTT.

This clonotype was observed a few times. The V gene is TRBV6-5, the J gene TRBJ2-1; D is tentatively TRBD1 or TRBD2 (6 bases each). The CDR3 contains 14 residues. Trimming pared 5 bases from V and 2 bases from J, leaving 10 bases between. Germline CDR1 MNHEY, CDR2 SVGAGI. Here the CDR3 reads CASSVGGAYNEQFF. The CDR3 coding sequence is TGTGCCAGCAGTGTGGGGGGCGCCTACAATGAGCAGTTCTTC.

The chain is built from TRBV7-9 and TRBJ2-3; TRBD2 aligns across 13 bases. Germline CDR1 and CDR2: SEHNR and FQNEAQ (reference sequence). With 5 bases clipped from V and 1 base from J, the junction kept 9 bases outside the gene matches. The CDR3 is made up of 18 amino acids. The DNA for the CDR3 is TGTGCCAGCAGCCCGCTACGGACTAGCGGGGGTGGCACAGATACGCAGTATTTT. Its translation: CASSPLRTSGGGTDTQYF.

Only one count was recorded for this clonotype. V gene TRBV5-4 combines with J gene TRBJ2-2; D unresolved. CDR3 length: 17 residues. Germline V gene sequence: CDR1 SGHNT, CDR2 YYREEE (reference sequence). Between the trimmed V and J ends, which lost 0 bases and 0 bases, there was a span of 12 bases. The CDR3 bases are TGTGCCAGCAGCTTGGCCCCCCAAGGAACGAACACCGGGGAGCTGTTTTTT. It is translated as CASSLAPQGTNTGELFF.

The genes are TRBV7-2 and TRBJ2-5; D is undetermined. The CDR3 is 17 residues long. With 0 bases removed from V and 4 bases from J, the gap between germline ends came to 18 bases. CDR1 is SGHTA and CDR2 is FQGNSA in the germline V gene. The CDR3 loop is CASSLAHRWGERETQYF. CDR3 bases: TGTGCCAGCAGCTTAGCGCATCGTTGGGGTGAGCGAGAGACCCAGTACTTC.

A few counts support this clonotype. The chain combines TRBV10-3 with TRBJ1-6; no reliable D call. There are 14 residues in the CDR3. Trimming shortened V by 2 bases and J by 6 bases, and 8 bases separated the two germline ends. Germline assignment: CDR1 ENHRY and CDR2 SYGVKD. The CDR3 region has the DNA TGTGCCATCAGTGAGGAACAGTTTAATTCACCCCTCCACTTT. Translating gives CAISEEQFNSPLHF.

This clonotype was found a few times. The rearrangement links TRBV7-2 to TRBJ1-2; 7 nucleotides align to TRBD1. CDR1 is SGHTA and CDR2 is FQGNSA in the germline V gene. The CDR3 sequence is 15 residues long. Losses at the gene ends were 5 bases for V and 0 bases for J; bases not matched to a gene: 6. The CDR3 DNA follows: TGTGCCAGCAGCCTAACTCAGGGGGCTAACTATGGCTACACCTTC. This codes for CASSLTQGANYGYTF.

This clonotype was counted at least ten times. The rearrangement joins TRBV7-2 to TRBJ2-7; 8 bases agree with TRBD1. The CDR3 sequence is 15 residues long. CDR1 and CDR2 (germline): SGHTA, FQGNSA. The ends lost 4 bases at V and 0 bases at J; junction bases unmatched: 5. The CDR3 bases are TGTGCCAGCAGCTCCCGACAGGGGCTCTCCTACGAGCAGTACTTC. This translates into CASSSRQGLSYEQYF.

The chain is built from TRBV5-1 and TRBJ1-1, with D hard to call. This CDR3 region has 15 residues. CDR1 is SGHRS, CDR2 YFSETQ, per germline. The V gene lost 2 bases and the J gene lost 0 bases, with 11 bases spanning the gap. The CDR3 DNA reads TGCGCCAGCAGCTTTACCCCCGTTATGAACACTGAAGCTTTCTTT. Translated: CASSFTPVMNTEAFF.

About this clonotype itself: The junction shows a germline mismatch at one end, possibly a read error. The chain has TRBV24-1 and TRBJ1-1; D remains ambiguous. The CDR3 sequence is 11 residues long. The germline V gene encodes CDR1 KGHDR and CDR2 SFDVKD. The CDR3 DNA reads as TGTGCCACCAGTGATTTATTGATTCAGGAATTT. Protein sequence: CATSDLLIQEF.

This clonotype has only a few counts. CDR3 in amino acids: CASTIPQGNTEAFF. CDR3 nucleotides: TGTGCCAGTACCATACCGCAGGGGAACACTGAAGCTTTCTTT. The chain links TRBV19 to TRBJ1-1; the D gene is possibly TRBD1 (5 bases). V was cut by 7 bases and J by 1 base, with 13 bases left in between. The CDR3 has 14 residues. From germline, CDR1 is LNHDA and CDR2 SQIVND (reference sequence).

This chain uses TRBV7-6 with TRBJ2-5; D is tentatively TRBD1 or TRBD2 (5 bases each). V was pared by 5 bases and J by 4 bases, with 14 bases between. There are 14 residues in the CDR3. CDR1 is SGHVS, CDR2 FNYEAQ, per germline. The CDR3, as DNA: TGTGCCAGCAGCCGGGACCGGGTGGGAGAGACCCAGTACTTC. This codes for CASSRDRVGETQYF.

This clonotype was detected many times. The chain recombines TRBV11-2 with TRBJ2-7; no clear D. Germline V gives CDR1 SGHAT, CDR2 FQNNGV. This CDR3 region has 15 residues. The V end lost 1 base, the J end lost 6 bases, and 16 bases lay between the germline ends. The CDR3 loop reads CASSLAGLDTLEQYF. In DNA, the CDR3 is TGTGCCAGCAGCTTAGCGGGTCTGGATACCCTCGAGCAGTACTTC.

This clonotype was seen a single time. Its ends do not fully match the called genes, so a read error is possible. The chain links TRBV12-3 or TRBV12-4 to TRBJ1-2, with D unclear. This CDR3 has 14 residues. The CDR3 DNA reads TGTGCCAGCAGTTCAAAGGGAGGGAGCTATGGCTACCCCTTC. Translated: CASSSKGGSYGYPF.

The chain recombines TRBV7-9 with TRBJ1-4; no clear D gene. CDR1 and CDR2 from the germline V gene are SEHNR and FQNEAQ (reference sequence). The CDR3 runs 15 residues. Trimming took off 2 bases at V and 3 bases at J, with 10 bases between the two ends. The CDR3 sequence is CASSLLAASNEKLFF. The DNA for the CDR3 is TGTGCCAGCAGCTTATTGGCCGCTTCTAATGAAAAACTGTTTTTT.